Listed below are T cell receptor beta chains from one sample, sequenced in a study of cytomegalovirus exposure and HLA in healthy donors. Clones were read by immunoSEQ multiplex PCR, and TCRdb kept only the in-frame ones, dropping some. Of about 120,000 clones detected, around three quarters appear once; the ten largest clones hold 6.3%. Specimen: PBMCs. All receptors derive from a woman in her thirties or forties in good health and CMV-seronegative. Each CDR3 is given with its conserved first and last residue. D genes are given only for firm matches. Not every row has a clone size; where given, it reads once, few, many or a size class.

clone_size j_call v_call d_call cdr3_aa cdr3_nt
- TRBJ2-1 TRBV5-1 - CASTGGTDYNEQFF TGCGCCAGCACAGGGGGGACGGACTACAATGAGCAGTTCTTC
few TRBJ2-7 TRBV5-6 - CASSLVTRDYEQYF TGTGCCAGCAGCCTGGTTACTCGGGACTACGAGCAGTACTTC
- TRBJ2-7 TRBV5-3 TRBD2 CARSRPGLAGGTDYEQYF TGTGCCAGAAGCAGACCGGGACTAGCGGGAGGAACCGACTACGAGCAGTACTTC
- TRBJ1-2 TRBV10-3 - CAIQRGNYGYTF TGTGCCATCCAAAGGGGGAACTATGGCTACACCTTC
- TRBJ1-2 TRBV6-5 - CASSYDSESGYTF TGTGCCAGCAGTTACGACAGTGAAAGTGGCTACACCTTC
few TRBJ1-2 TRBV11-2 - CASSFRRISRYTF TGTGCCAGCAGCTTTCGGAGGATCTCACGCTACACCTTC
- TRBJ2-5 TRBV7-3 - CASSLTAGETQYF TGTGCCAGCAGCTTGACCGCGGGGGAGACCCAGTACTTC
few TRBJ2-3 TRBV7-9 - CASSQGAAGSTDTQYF TGTGCCAGCAGCCAAGGGGCCGCCGGAAGCACAGATACGCAGTATTTT
- TRBJ1-4 TRBV5-4 TRBD1 CASSLGRGLSEKLFF TGTGCCAGCAGCTTGGGCAGGGGGCTAAGTGAAAAACTGTTTTTT
- TRBJ1-6 TRBV5-1 TRBD1 CASSLALQGNNSPLHF TGCGCCAGCAGCTTGGCCTTACAGGGGAATAATTCACCCCTCCACTTT
- TRBJ1-2 TRBV6-5 TRBD1 CASKDRGRFGYGYTF TGTGCCAGCAAGGACAGGGGGCGCTTTGGCTATGGCTACACCTTC
- TRBJ2-3 TRBV19 TRBD1 CASSTMTGATDTQYF TGTGCCAGTAGTACCATGACAGGGGCTACAGATACGCAGTATTTT
- TRBJ1-4 TRBV9 - CASSARGIGEKLFF TGTGCCAGCAGCGCAAGGGGGATCGGTGAAAAACTGTTTTTT
- TRBJ2-2 TRBV5-1 TRBD1 CASSWGQGNTGELFF TGCGCCAGCAGCTGGGGACAGGGTAACACCGGGGAGCTGTTTTTT
- TRBJ2-1 TRBV19 - CASKDSANEQFF TGTGCCAGTAAGGACTCCGCCAATGAGCAGTTCTTC
few TRBJ2-3 TRBV7-9 TRBD1 CASSYGQGASDTQYF TGTGCCAGCAGCTACGGACAGGGGGCTTCAGATACGCAGTATTTT
- TRBJ2-3 TRBV7-2 TRBD2 CASSFSGTSGSTDTQYF TGTGCCAGCAGCTTCTCCGGGACTAGCGGGAGCACAGATACGCAGTATTTT
- TRBJ2-7 TRBV28 TRBD1 CASSSHGTGENEQYF TGTGCCAGCAGTTCCCACGGGACAGGGGAGAACGAGCAGTACTTC
- TRBJ2-3 TRBV27 - CASRSMGAGTDTQYF TGTGCCAGCAGGTCTATGGGGGCCGGCACAGATACGCAGTATTTT
once TRBJ2-2 TRBV6-5 TRBD1 CASSRGQGDVGELFF TGTGCCAGCAGCCGGGGACAGGGAGACGTCGGGGAGCTGTTTTTT
once TRBJ1-5 TRBV7-8 TRBD1 CASSPGTGDQPQHF TGTGCCAGCAGCCCGGGGACAGGAGATCAGCCCCAGCATTTT
- TRBJ1-2 TRBV6-1 - CASSAGTGYGYTF TGTGCCAGCAGTGCAGGAACAGGCTATGGCTACACCTTC
- TRBJ1-2 TRBV6-5 TRBD1 CASSPDRGRNYGYTF TGTGCCAGCAGTCCAGACAGGGGAAGGAACTATGGCTACACCTTC
- TRBJ1-4 TRBV9 - CASRGGSDGEKLFF TGTGCCAGCAGAGGTGGCAGCGATGGGGAAAAACTGTTTTTT
- TRBJ2-6 TRBV5-6 - CASSLQWVQSGANGLTF TGTGCCAGCAGCTTGCAGTGGGTGCAAAGTGGGGCCAACGGCCTGACTTTC
- TRBJ2-5 TRBV5-6 - CASSWRDGGETQYF TGTGCCAGCAGCTGGAGGGACGGAGGGGAGACCCAGTACTTC
few TRBJ1-2 TRBV19 TRBD1 CASSVPDRDRGYTF TGTGCCAGTAGTGTCCCAGACAGGGATCGTGGCTACACCTTC
once TRBJ2-3 TRBV7-9 - CASSFDLDTQYF TGTGCCAGCAGCTTCGACTTAGATACGCAGTATTTT
- TRBJ2-1 TRBV27 TRBD1 CASRTGGVNNEQFF TGTGCCAGCAGGACAGGGGGCGTCAACAATGAGCAGTTCTTC
- TRBJ1-5 TRBV19 - CASSILQGHQPQHF TGTGCCAGTAGTATTCTCCAGGGGCATCAGCCCCAGCATTTT
once TRBJ1-6 TRBV5-1 - CASSLGDDSSPLHF TGCGCCAGCAGCTTGGGTGATGATAGTTCACCCCTCCACTTT
- TRBJ2-2 TRBV9 TRBD1 CASSVGQVLTGTGELFF TGTGCCAGCAGCGTGGGACAGGTCTTGACCGGGACCGGGGAGCTGTTTTTT
few TRBJ1-3 TRBV11-3 TRBD1 CASSLGQHRPGNTIYF TGTGCCAGCAGCTTGGGACAGCACCGGCCTGGAAACACCATATATTTT
- TRBJ2-3 TRBV6-1 TRBD2 CASSAGGTQYF TGTGCCAGCAGTGCGGGAGGTACGCAGTATTTT
- TRBJ2-2 TRBV28 - CASSLWPYQRRVHEITGELFF TGTGCCAGCAGTTTATGGCCGTACCAGCGGAGAGTACACGAAATTACCGGGGAGCTGTTTTTT
- TRBJ2-7 TRBV5-1 - CASSLVAQGNEQYF TGCGCCAGCAGCTTGGTAGCCCAGGGTAACGAGCAGTACTTC
- TRBJ2-7 TRBV29-1 TRBD2 CSVLAETYEQYF TGCAGCGTCCTAGCGGAAACCTACGAGCAGTACTTC
- TRBJ2-4 TRBV10-3 TRBD2 CAISGAGEIAKNIQYF TGTGCCATCAGTGGAGCGGGAGAAATAGCCAAAAACATTCAGTACTTC
- TRBJ1-2 TRBV5-1 - CASSSSPQVVHGYTF TGCGCCAGCAGCTCTTCCCCCCAGGTAGTTCATGGCTACACCTTC
- TRBJ1-2 TRBV28 TRBD1 CASSSGTGLNYGYTF TGTGCCAGCAGTAGTGGGACAGGGCTTAACTATGGCTACACCTTC
- TRBJ1-6 TRBV2 TRBD1 CASSRTGGRNSPLHF TGTGCCAGCAGTAGGACAGGAGGACGTAATTCACCCCTCCACTTT
- TRBJ2-3 TRBV19 - CASSFYTDTQYF TGTGCCAGTAGTTTCTACACAGATACGCAGTATTTT
- TRBJ1-2 TRBV5-4 - CASSLTRQGIYTF TGTGCCAGCAGCTTGACTCGCCAGGGAATCTACACCTTC
- TRBJ2-3 TRBV6-5 - CASRTTWDTQYF TGTGCCAGCAGAACAACGTGGGATACGCAGTATTTT
- TRBJ2-3 TRBV10-2 TRBD2 CASKGGLGNTQYF TGCGCCAGCAAGGGGGGACTAGGAAATACGCAGTATTTT
- TRBJ1-5 TRBV28 - CASSFQYSNQPQHF TGTGCCAGCAGTTTTCAGTATAGCAATCAGCCCCAGCATTTT
- TRBJ1-2 TRBV4-1 - CASSQDRGIDGYTF TGCGCCAGCAGCCAAGATCGAGGGATAGATGGCTACACCTTC
- TRBJ2-5 TRBV4-2 TRBD2 CASSQRGEQETQYF TGTGCCAGCAGCCAACGGGGGGAGCAAGAGACCCAGTACTTC
few TRBJ1-2 TRBV7-2 TRBD1 CASSLGQNYGYTF TGTGCCAGCAGCTTGGGACAGAACTATGGCTACACCTTC
- TRBJ2-3 TRBV15 TRBD1 CATSRVQGLNTQYF TGTGCCACCAGCAGAGTACAGGGGTTGAATACGCAGTATTTT
once TRBJ2-7 TRBV29-1 - CSVGTGFGYEQYF TGCAGCGTGGGAACAGGGTTCGGCTACGAGCAGTACTTC
- TRBJ2-4 TRBV5-8 - CASSLAENIQYF TGTGCCAGCAGCTTGGCAGAAAACATTCAGTACTTC